This T cell receptor (beta chain) was obtained from a study of blood T cell repertoires in COVID-19. The table came from immunoSEQ multiplex PCR; TCRdb's copy has only in-frame clones and leaves some out. Of roughly 200,000 clones listed, around 86% are singletons. This CDR3 has 18 residues. The trim removed 3 bases at V and 3 bases at J, leaving 12 bases unmatched. Germline loops: CDR1 SGHDN, CDR2 FVKESK. The V gene is TRBV14, the J gene TRBJ2-3; 10 bases agree with TRBD2. The sample taken for sequencing was PBMCs or T cells enriched from blood (not recorded which). The sequence was collected from a woman in her 40s with acute COVID-19. The CDR3 DNA reads TGTGCCAGCAGCCACCCCGCTTTAGCGGGGGGCGGGACAGATACGCAGTATTTT. Translated, it gives CASSHPALAGGGTDTQYF.